The clone carrying this T cell receptor beta chain was found many times. The source of the sample is a study of blood T cells in healthy people across ages. Each sample yielded at least 6 micrograms of PBMC total RNA. With 5 bases clipped from V and 4 bases from J, the junction kept 5 bases outside the gene matches. Looked up from germline, CDR1 is SGHRS and CDR2 is YFSETQ. The CDR3 has 14 amino acids. A J-beta primer mix and a sample-barcoded 5' primer were used in a second PCR of about 7 to 12 cycles. Every single cDNA molecule received a tag from a template-switch adaptor with 12 random nucleotides. TCRdb fed the 5' RACE reads into MiXCR, producing one record per CDR3 protein. The sample lists about 640,000 distinct CDR3 sequences, under 65% seen once, with about two fifths in the top ten.

The V call is TRBV5-1, the J call TRBJ2-1, with 8 bases identical to TRBD1. Sequenced material: blood. The TCR originated in a man aged 60-69 years in good health. The DNA of the CDR3 is TGCGCCAGCAGTTCAACAGGGGGATACAATGAGCAGTTCTTC. This sequence encodes CASSSTGGYNEQFF.